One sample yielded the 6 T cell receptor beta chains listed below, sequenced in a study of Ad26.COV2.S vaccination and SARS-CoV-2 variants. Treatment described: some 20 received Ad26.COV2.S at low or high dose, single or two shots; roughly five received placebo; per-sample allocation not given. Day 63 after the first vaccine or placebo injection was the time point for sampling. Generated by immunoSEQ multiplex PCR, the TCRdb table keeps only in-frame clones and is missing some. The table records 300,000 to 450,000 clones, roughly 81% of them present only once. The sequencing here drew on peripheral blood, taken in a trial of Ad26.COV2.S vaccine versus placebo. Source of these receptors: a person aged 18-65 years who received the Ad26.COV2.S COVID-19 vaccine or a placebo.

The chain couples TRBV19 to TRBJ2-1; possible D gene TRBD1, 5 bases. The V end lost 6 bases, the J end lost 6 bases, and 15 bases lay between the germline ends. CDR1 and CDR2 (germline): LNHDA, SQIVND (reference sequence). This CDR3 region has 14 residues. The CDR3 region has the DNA TGTGCCAGTAGCCAAGACCCAGGGTTCAATGAGCAGTTCTTC. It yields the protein CASSQDPGFNEQFF.

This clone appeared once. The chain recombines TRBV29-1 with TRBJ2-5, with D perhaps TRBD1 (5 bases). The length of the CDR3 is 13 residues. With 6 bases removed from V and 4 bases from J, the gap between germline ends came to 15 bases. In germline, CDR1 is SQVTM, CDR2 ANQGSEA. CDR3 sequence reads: CSVVAGSLETQYF. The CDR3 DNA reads TGCAGCGTCGTAGCAGGGTCACTAGAGACCCAGTACTTC. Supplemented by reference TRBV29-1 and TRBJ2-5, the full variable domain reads SAVISQKPSRDICQRGTSLTIQCQVDSQVTMMFWYRQQPGQSLTLIATANQGSEATYESGFVIDKFPISRPNLTFSTLTVSNMSPEDSSIYLCSVVAGSLETQYFGPGTRLLVL.

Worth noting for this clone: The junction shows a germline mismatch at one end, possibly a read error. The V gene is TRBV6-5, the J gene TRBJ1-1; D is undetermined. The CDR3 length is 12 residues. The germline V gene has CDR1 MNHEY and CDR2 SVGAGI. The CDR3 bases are TGTGCCAGCAGTTACTCGATCGGCCGCATAGTCTTT. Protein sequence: CASSYSIGRIVF.

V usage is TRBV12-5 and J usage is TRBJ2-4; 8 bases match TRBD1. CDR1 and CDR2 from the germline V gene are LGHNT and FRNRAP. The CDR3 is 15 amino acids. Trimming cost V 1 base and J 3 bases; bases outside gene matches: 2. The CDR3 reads CASGLATGVKNIQYF. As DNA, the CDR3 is TGTGCTAGTGGTTTGGCGACAGGGGTCAAAAACATTCAGTACTTC. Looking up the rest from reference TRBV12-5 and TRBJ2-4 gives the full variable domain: DARVTQTPRHKVTEMGQEVTMRCQPILGHNTVFWYRQTMMQGLELLAYFRNRAPLDDSGMPKDRFSAEMPDATLATLKIQPSEPRDSAVYFCASGLATGVKNIQYFGAGTRLSVL.

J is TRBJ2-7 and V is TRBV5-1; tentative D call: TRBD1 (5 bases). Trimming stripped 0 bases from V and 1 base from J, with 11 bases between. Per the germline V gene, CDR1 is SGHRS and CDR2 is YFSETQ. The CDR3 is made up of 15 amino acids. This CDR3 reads CASSLAAGSSYEQYF. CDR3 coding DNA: TGCGCCAGCAGCTTGGCGGCAGGGTCTTCCTACGAGCAGTACTTC.

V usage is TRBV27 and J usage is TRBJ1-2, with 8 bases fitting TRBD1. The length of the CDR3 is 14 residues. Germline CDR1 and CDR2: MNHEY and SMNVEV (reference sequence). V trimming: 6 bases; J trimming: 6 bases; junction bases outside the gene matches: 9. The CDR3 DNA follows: TGTGCCAGCAGCTATCTCGGACAGGGAGATGGCTACACCTTC. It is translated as CASSYLGQGDGYTF.